Each of the 30 T cell receptor beta chains below was sequenced from the same sample in a study of blood T cell repertoires in COVID-19. The table came from immunoSEQ multiplex PCR; TCRdb's copy has only in-frame clones and leaves some out. The sample holds some 530,000 clones; 80% to 90% are singletons and the top ten take around 8%. The sequencing input was PBMCs or T cells enriched from blood (not recorded which). All receptors come from a woman aged 60-75 years who had recovered from COVID-19.

The chain is built from TRBV3-1 (or the pseudogene TRBV3-2) and TRBJ2-2; D unresolved. With 1 base removed from V and 7 bases from J, the gap between germline ends came to 4 bases. Germline V CDR1 and CDR2: LGHDT, YNNKEL (reference sequence). This CDR3 region has 12 residues. For the CDR3, the DNA is TGTGCCAGCAGCCAAGTAGACGGGGAGCTGTTTTTT. Residues: CASSQVDGELFF.

This clone was seen only once. J is TRBJ1-6 and V is TRBV3-1 (or the pseudogene TRBV3-2); 8 bases are a match to TRBD1. The junction had 5 bases not matched to a gene; V was cut back by 1 base and J by 9 bases. CDR1 is LGHDT and CDR2 is YNNKEL in the germline V gene (reference sequence). The CDR3 is 15 amino acids. CDR3 bases: TGTGCCAGCAGCCAAGGCAGGGGGCTTAGTTCACCCCTCCACTTT. This sequence encodes CASSQGRGLSSPLHF.

The chain couples TRBV28 to TRBJ2-5; 8 nucleotides match TRBD1. This CDR3 spans 16 amino acids. Trimming removed 1 base from V and 2 bases from J; junction bases left unmatched: 6. Germline V CDR1 and CDR2: MDHEN, SYDVKM. The DNA for the CDR3 is TGTGCCAGCAGTTTATCTCAGTGGGACAGGCAAGAGACCCAGTACTTC. It specifies CASSLSQWDRQETQYF.

The sample holds one count of this clone. V gene TRBV2 combines with J gene TRBJ2-2, with 10 bases matching TRBD1. With 7 bases clipped from V and 4 bases from J, the junction kept 3 bases outside the gene matches. This CDR3 region has 14 residues. CDR1 is SNHLY and CDR2 is FYNNEI in the germline V gene. The CDR3 DNA sequence: TGTGCCAGCAAGGGACAGGGGATCACCGGGGAGCTGTTTTTT. Translating gives CASKGQGITGELFF.

This chain connects TRBV11-2 to TRBJ2-3, with 12 bases aligning to TRBD1. Germline CDR1 reads SGHAT; CDR2 reads FQNNGV. V lost 4 bases to trimming and J lost 5 bases; unmatched junction nucleotides: 7. CDR3 length: 16 amino acids. CDR3 bases: TGTGCCAGCAGCTCTGGGACAGGGGGCGCGGGAGATACGCAGTATTTT. Protein sequence: CASSSGTGGAGDTQYF.

The genes are TRBV11-2 and TRBJ2-1, with 8 bases aligning to TRBD2. The CDR3 length is 16 residues. The junction had 6 bases not matched to a gene; V was cut back by 5 bases and J by 0 bases. Germline loops: CDR1 SGHAT, CDR2 FQNNGV. CDR3 sequence reads: CASSPAGVSSYNEQFF. In DNA, the CDR3 is TGTGCCAGCAGCCCAGCGGGGGTCAGCTCCTACAATGAGCAGTTCTTC.

The J gene is TRBJ1-2, the V gene TRBV3-1 (or the pseudogene TRBV3-2), with TRBD1 matching over 7 bases. The CDR3 contains 15 residues. V was clipped by 4 bases and J by 0 bases; unmatched bases: 5. The V gene's germline CDR1 is LGHDT and CDR2 YNNKEL (reference sequence). CDR3 coding DNA: TGTGCCAGCAGCCCCGGGCAGGGGGCTAACTATGGCTACACCTTC. It yields the protein CASSPGQGANYGYTF.

As concerns this clone: Other DNA sequences within the sample encode an identical CDR3. The rearrangement uses TRBV4-1 and TRBJ1-4; possibly TRBD1 for D (5 bases). Germline CDR1 MGHRA, CDR2 YSYEKL. V dropped 1 base and J dropped 8 bases, with 11 bases sitting between them. The CDR3 consists of 14 residues. CDR3 sequence (DNA): TGCGCCAGCAGCCAAGGGGGCCTAGGGGAAAAACTGTTTTTT. It translates to CASSQGGLGEKLFF.

The V and J genes are TRBV4-1 and TRBJ2-3, with 11 bases fitting TRBD1. After removal of 3 bases from V and 6 bases from J, the junction contained 5 bases not matched to a gene. The CDR3 spans 15 residues. Germline V gene sequence: CDR1 MGHRA, CDR2 YSYEKL. DNA for the CDR3: TGCGCCAGCAGCCAGCCCGGGACAGGGGGGGATACGCAGTATTTT. It yields the protein CASSQPGTGGDTQYF.

The chain is built from TRBV3-1 (or the pseudogene TRBV3-2) and TRBJ1-2; D is possibly TRBD1 (6 bases). Per germline, CDR1 LGHDT and CDR2 YNNKEL (reference sequence). CDR3 length: 14 residues. V dropped 4 bases and J dropped 2 bases, with 11 bases sitting between them. CDR3 in amino acids: CASSLGGGNYGYTF. Written as DNA, the CDR3 is TGTGCCAGCAGCCTCGGGGGGGGCAACTATGGCTACACCTTC.

This sequence joins TRBV6-2 or TRBV6-3 and TRBJ2-5; no firm D call. CDR1 and CDR2 from the germline V gene are MNHEY and SVGEGT. Deletions cut 6 bases from V and 0 bases from J, with 11 bases between. This CDR3 spans 14 amino acids. The CDR3 protein is CASSPRVDQETQYF. The CDR3 coding sequence is TGTGCCAGCAGCCCCCGGGTCGACCAAGAGACCCAGTACTTC.

The CDR3 is CATSRDEAGGGYEQYF. CDR3 coding DNA: TGTGCCACCAGCAGAGATGAGGCAGGGGGCGGGTACGAGCAGTACTTC. The V and J genes are TRBV15 and TRBJ2-7; 8 positions agree with TRBD1. The ends lost 0 bases at V and 4 bases at J; junction bases unmatched: 8. Germline V gene lookup returns CDR1 LNHNV and CDR2 YYDKDF (reference sequence). CDR3 length: 16 amino acids.

This chain links TRBV27 with TRBJ1-4; D call uncertain. CDR1 and CDR2 from the germline V gene are MNHEY and SMNVEV (reference sequence). The CDR3 runs 13 residues. The V gene lost 5 bases and the J gene lost 3 bases, with 7 bases spanning the gap. The CDR3 is CASSLRANEKLFF. The DNA of the CDR3 is TGTGCCAGCAGTCTACGGGCTAATGAAAAACTGTTTTTT.

This chain links TRBV11-3 with TRBJ1-6; TRBD1 might be the D (6 bases). The CDR3 extends over 14 amino acids. Looked up from germline, CDR1 is SGHNT and CDR2 is YENEEA. The V end lost 0 bases, the J end lost 10 bases, and 10 bases lay between the germline ends. The CDR3, as DNA: TGTGCCAGCAGCTTAGAGGGGGCCGGGTCACCCCTCCACTTT. Protein: CASSLEGAGSPLHF.

The gene calls are TRBV30 and TRBJ2-7, with D tentatively TRBD2 (5 bases). Germline CDR1 and CDR2: GTSNPN and SVGIG (reference sequence). The V end lost 0 bases, the J end lost 3 bases, and 9 bases lay between the germline ends. This CDR3 is 13 amino acids long. The CDR3 loop reads CAWSVGSDYEQYF. The DNA for the CDR3 is TGTGCCTGGAGTGTTGGTAGCGACTACGAGCAGTACTTC.

V is TRBV27 and J is TRBJ1-5; D is possibly TRBD1 (5 bases). Trimming left V 3 bases short and J 5 bases short, with 8 bases between. Germline loops: CDR1 MNHEY, CDR2 SMNVEV (reference sequence). The length of the CDR3 is 13 residues. The CDR3 DNA is TGTGCCAGCAGTTTGGCAGGGCATCAGCCCCAGCATTTT. As protein: CASSLAGHQPQHF.

As to this clone: The sample holds other DNA sequences that translate to the same CDR3. The chain joins TRBV5-1 to TRBJ1-6; D gene ambiguous. The CDR3 covers 16 residues. V was pared by 5 bases and J by 0 bases, with 12 bases between. CDR1 and CDR2 from the germline V gene are SGHRS and YFSETQ. In DNA, the CDR3 is TGCGCCAGCAGTTTAGGATCTAGCTCCTATAATTCACCCCTCCACTTT. Translation gives CASSLGSSSYNSPLHF.

This rearrangement joins TRBV29-1 to TRBJ1-2, with no clear D. The germline V gene has CDR1 SQVTM and CDR2 ANQGSEA. This CDR3 spans 11 amino acids. Trimming took 7 bases from V and 2 from J, leaving 8 bases between them. In nucleotides, the CDR3 is TGCAGCGGGCAGGTGAACTATGGCTACACCTTC. Its translation is CSGQVNYGYTF.

This rearrangement joins TRBV7-9 to TRBJ1-4; no firm D call. There are 13 residues in the CDR3. Looked up from germline, CDR1 is SEHNR and CDR2 is FQNEAQ (reference sequence). V was trimmed by 1 base and J by 8 bases, leaving 8 bases between them. CDR3: CASSLGSKEKLFF. CDR3 DNA: TGTGCCAGCAGCTTAGGCAGTAAGGAAAAACTGTTTTTT. Full variable domain (remainder filled in from reference TRBV7-9 and TRBJ1-4): DTGVSQNPRHKITKRGQNVTFRCDPISEHNRLYWYRQTLGQGPEFLTYFQNEAQLEKSRLLSDRFSAERPKGSFSTLEIQRTEQGDSAMYLCASSLGSKEKLFFGSGTQLSVL.

J is TRBJ1-6 and V is TRBV4-1, with a possible D match to TRBD1 (6 bases). Germline values: CDR1 MGHRA, CDR2 YSYEKL. This CDR3 has 17 amino acids. The V end was cut by 0 bases, the J end by 0 bases, with 9 bases between. CDR3 sequence (DNA): TGCGCCAGCAGCCAAGAACCAGGGGTCTCCTATAATTCACCCCTCCACTTT. This sequence encodes CASSQEPGVSYNSPLHF.

The chain couples TRBV5-1 to TRBJ1-6, with TRBD1 matching 7 bases. Unmatched junction bases numbered 9, after V lost 5 bases and J lost 7 bases. CDR3 length: 15 amino acids. The germline gives CDR1 SGHRS, CDR2 YFSETQ. The CDR3 DNA is TGCGCCAGCAGGATGCGGGGACAGCAAAATTCACCCCTCCACTTT. Its translation: CASRMRGQQNSPLHF.

The V call is TRBV6-5, the J call TRBJ1-4; no clear D. V gave up 0 bases and J gave up 7 bases, with 12 bases separating them. Germline V gene lookup returns CDR1 MNHEY and CDR2 SVGAGI. This CDR3 comprises 15 residues. The CDR3 region is CASSYSSGKGEKLFF. The CDR3 nucleotides are TGTGCCAGCAGTTACTCGTCCGGGAAGGGTGAAAAACTGTTTTTT.

The chain combines TRBV7-2 with TRBJ2-7, with 8 bases fitting TRBD2. This CDR3 spans 13 amino acids. V lost 4 bases and J lost 2; bases outside the gene matches: 1. Germline V gene lookup returns CDR1 SGHTA and CDR2 FQGNSA. The CDR3 DNA sequence: TGTGCCAGCAGCTCGGGGGGGACCTACGAGCAGTACGTC. Protein: CASSSGGTYEQYV.

This clone occurred a few times. The rearrangement joins TRBV5-6 to TRBJ1-3; 7 positions agree with TRBD1. V dropped 3 bases and J dropped 0; count of bases not matched to a gene: 6. Germline V gene lookup returns CDR1 SGHDT and CDR2 YYEEEE. The length of the CDR3 is 16 residues. Here the CDR3 DNA reads TGTGCCAGCAGCTGGACAGGCCCTATCTCTGGAAACACCATATATTTT. Translation gives CASSWTGPISGNTIYF.

The chain joins TRBV30 to TRBJ1-2; D is uncertain. The ends were cut back, 2 bases at V and 0 bases at J, with 13 bases in the middle. Per the germline V gene, CDR1 is GTSNPN and CDR2 is SVGIG (reference sequence). CDR3 length equals 15 residues. The CDR3 coding sequence is TGTGCCTGGAGTCTCCCTCCTGTAGCTAACTATGGCTACACCTTC. It yields the protein CAWSLPPVANYGYTF.

This clone was seen more than once but under ten times. The chain combines TRBV7-9 with TRBJ1-2; 7 nucleotides match TRBD1. Germline values: CDR1 SEHNR, CDR2 FQNEAQ (reference sequence). The V segment lost 4 bases and the J segment 2 bases; nucleotides outside the gene matches: 7. The CDR3 spans 15 residues. The CDR3 bases are TGTGCCAGCAGCTCTCAACAGGGGTCGAACTATGGCTACACCTTC. This codes for CASSSQQGSNYGYTF.

The rearrangement links TRBV6-5 to TRBJ1-5; D call uncertain. Germline V gene data show CDR1 as MNHEY and CDR2 as SVGAGI. The CDR3 is made up of 13 amino acids. The ends were cut back, 2 bases at V and 7 bases at J, with 9 bases in the middle. CDR3 amino acids: CASSYRPGQPQHF. CDR3 in DNA: TGTGCCAGCAGTTACAGACCGGGGCAGCCCCAGCATTTT.

There are a few counts of this clone. The V call is TRBV2, the J call TRBJ1-5; possible D gene TRBD1, 6 bases. V shed 7 bases and J shed 9 bases, with 25 bases lying between them. The germline gives CDR1 SNHLY, CDR2 FYNNEI. This CDR3 contains 16 residues. The CDR3 here is CASTQGSQQGLGPQHF. CDR3 nucleotide sequence: TGTGCCAGCACCCAAGGGTCCCAACAGGGCCTGGGGCCCCAGCATTTT.

This chain connects TRBV27 to TRBJ1-4; D ambiguous. Germline CDR1 MNHEY, CDR2 SMNVEV (reference sequence). CDR3 length equals 14 residues. V lost 2 bases and J 8 bases, leaving 12 bases between the germline ends. The DNA of the CDR3 is TGTGCCAGCAGTTTAATCGGGGATAACGAAAAACTGTTTTTT. Protein product: CASSLIGDNEKLFF.

The J gene is TRBJ2-1, the V gene TRBV29-1, with a possible D match to TRBD2 (6 bases). Germline CDR1 reads SQVTM; CDR2 reads ANQGSEA. V gave up 5 bases and J gave up 2 bases, with 13 bases separating them. The CDR3 consists of 14 residues. The CDR3 loop is CSVSRDFPYNEQFF. The CDR3 nucleotides are TGCAGCGTTTCCCGGGACTTTCCCTACAATGAGCAGTTCTTC.